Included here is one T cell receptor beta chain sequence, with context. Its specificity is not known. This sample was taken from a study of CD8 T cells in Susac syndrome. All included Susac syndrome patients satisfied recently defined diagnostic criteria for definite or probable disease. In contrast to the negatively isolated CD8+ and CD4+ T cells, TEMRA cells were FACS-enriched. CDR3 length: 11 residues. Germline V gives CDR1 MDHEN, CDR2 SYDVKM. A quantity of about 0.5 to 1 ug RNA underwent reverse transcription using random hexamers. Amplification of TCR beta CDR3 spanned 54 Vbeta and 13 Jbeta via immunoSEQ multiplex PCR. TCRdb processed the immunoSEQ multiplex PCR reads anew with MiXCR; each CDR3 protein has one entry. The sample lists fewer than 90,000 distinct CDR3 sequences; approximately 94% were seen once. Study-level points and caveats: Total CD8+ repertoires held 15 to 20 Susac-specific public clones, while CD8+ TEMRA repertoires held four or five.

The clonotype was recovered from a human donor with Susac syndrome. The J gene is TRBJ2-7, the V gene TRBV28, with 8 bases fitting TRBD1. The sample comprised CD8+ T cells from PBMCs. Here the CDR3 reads CSCGQGYEQYF. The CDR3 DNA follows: TGTTCCTGCGGACAGGGCTACGAGCAGTACTTC.